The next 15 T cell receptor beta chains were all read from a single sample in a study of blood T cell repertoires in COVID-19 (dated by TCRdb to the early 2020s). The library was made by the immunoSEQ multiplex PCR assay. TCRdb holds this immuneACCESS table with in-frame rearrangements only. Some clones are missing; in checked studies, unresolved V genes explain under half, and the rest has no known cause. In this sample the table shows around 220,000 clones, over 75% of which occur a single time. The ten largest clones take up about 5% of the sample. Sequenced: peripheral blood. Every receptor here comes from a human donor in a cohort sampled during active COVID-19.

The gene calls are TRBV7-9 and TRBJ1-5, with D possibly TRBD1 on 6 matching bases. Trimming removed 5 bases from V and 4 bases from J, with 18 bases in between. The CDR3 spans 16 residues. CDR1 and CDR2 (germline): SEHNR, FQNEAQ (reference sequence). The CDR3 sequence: CASSPWEGGRNQPQHF. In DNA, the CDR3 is TGTGCCAGCAGCCCTTGGGAGGGGGGGCGAAATCAGCCCCAGCATTTT.

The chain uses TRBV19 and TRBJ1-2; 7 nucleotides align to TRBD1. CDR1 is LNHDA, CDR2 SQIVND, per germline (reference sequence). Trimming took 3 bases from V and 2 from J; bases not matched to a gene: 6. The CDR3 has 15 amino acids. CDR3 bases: TGTGCCAGTAGTATTGGAAGGGGGCAGAACTATGGCTACACCTTC. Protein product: CASSIGRGQNYGYTF.

This CDR3 is CATDTDRLAGGGQYF. In nucleotides, the CDR3 is TGTGCCACGGACACCGACAGACTAGCGGGAGGTGGGCAGTACTTC. The V gene is TRBV10-3, the J gene TRBJ2-7, with 13 nucleotides matching TRBD2. The CDR3 consists of 15 residues. Germline V CDR1 and CDR2: ENHRY, SYGVKD. The trim removed 10 bases at V and 9 bases at J, leaving 15 bases unmatched.

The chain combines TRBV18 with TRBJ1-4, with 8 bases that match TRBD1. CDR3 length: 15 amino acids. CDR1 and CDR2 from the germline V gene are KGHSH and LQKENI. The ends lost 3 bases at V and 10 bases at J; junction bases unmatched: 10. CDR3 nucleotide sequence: TGTGCCAGCTCACCCGCTCACGGACAGGGAGGAAAACTGTTTTTT. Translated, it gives CASSPAHGQGGKLFF.

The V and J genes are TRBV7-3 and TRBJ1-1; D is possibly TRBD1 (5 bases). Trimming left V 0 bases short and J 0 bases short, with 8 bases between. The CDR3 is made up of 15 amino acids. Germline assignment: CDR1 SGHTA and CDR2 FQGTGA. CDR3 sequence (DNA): TGTGCCAGCAGCTTAACCGGGGGGATGAACACTGAAGCTTTCTTT. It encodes CASSLTGGMNTEAFF.

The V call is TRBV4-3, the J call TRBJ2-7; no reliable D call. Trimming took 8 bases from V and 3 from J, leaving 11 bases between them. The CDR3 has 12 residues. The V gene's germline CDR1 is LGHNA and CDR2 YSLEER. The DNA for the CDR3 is TGCGCCAGCGGCAATTCGGGCTACGAGCAGTACTTC. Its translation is CASGNSGYEQYF.

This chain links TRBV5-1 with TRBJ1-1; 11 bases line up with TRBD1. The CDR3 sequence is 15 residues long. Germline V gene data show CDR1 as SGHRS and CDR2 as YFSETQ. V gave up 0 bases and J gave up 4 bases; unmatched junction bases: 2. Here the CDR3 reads CASSLGGTGGTEAFF. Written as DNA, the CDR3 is TGCGCCAGCAGCTTGGGTGGGACAGGGGGCACTGAAGCTTTCTTT.

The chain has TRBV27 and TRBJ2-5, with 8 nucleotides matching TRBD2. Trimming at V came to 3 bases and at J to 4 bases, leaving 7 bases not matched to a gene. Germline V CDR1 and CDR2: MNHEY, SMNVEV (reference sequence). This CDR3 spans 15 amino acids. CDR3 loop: CASSFFGRAGETQYF. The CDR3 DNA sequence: TGTGCCAGCAGTTTTTTCGGGAGGGCAGGAGAGACCCAGTACTTC.

CDR3 loop: CASRNRNYGYTF. In nucleotides, the CDR3 is TGTGCCAGCCGTAATAGAAACTATGGCTACACCTTC. The rearrangement links TRBV27 to TRBJ1-2; D is uncertain. Per germline, CDR1 MNHEY and CDR2 SMNVEV (reference sequence). CDR3 length: 12 amino acids. Trimming cost V 8 bases and J 2 bases, with 9 bases left between them.

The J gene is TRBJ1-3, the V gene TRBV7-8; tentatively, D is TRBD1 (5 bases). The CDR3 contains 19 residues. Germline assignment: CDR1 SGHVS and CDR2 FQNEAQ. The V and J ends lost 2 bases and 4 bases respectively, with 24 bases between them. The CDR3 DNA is TGTGCCAGCAGCTTAATCTTCGCCGGATTGGGGGGTTCAGGAAACACCATATATTTT. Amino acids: CASSLIFAGLGGSGNTIYF.

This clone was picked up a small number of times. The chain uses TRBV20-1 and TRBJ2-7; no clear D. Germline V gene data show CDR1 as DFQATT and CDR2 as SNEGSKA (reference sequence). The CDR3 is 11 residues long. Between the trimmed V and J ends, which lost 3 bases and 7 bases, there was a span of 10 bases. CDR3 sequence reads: CSASGPGEQYF. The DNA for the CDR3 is TGCAGTGCTAGCGGCCCCGGGGAGCAGTACTTC.

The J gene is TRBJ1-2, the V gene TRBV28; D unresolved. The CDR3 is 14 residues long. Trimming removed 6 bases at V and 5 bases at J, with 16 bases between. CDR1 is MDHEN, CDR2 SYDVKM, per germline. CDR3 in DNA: TGTGCCAGCAGCCGACTTTCACGGACTTATGGCTACACCTTC. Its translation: CASSRLSRTYGYTF.

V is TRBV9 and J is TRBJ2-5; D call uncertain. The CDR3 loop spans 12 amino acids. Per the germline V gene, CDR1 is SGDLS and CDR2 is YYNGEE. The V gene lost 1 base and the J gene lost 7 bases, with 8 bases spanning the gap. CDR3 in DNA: TGTGCCAGCAGCGTATCCGGCGGGACCCAGTACTTC. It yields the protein CASSVSGGTQYF.

The CDR3 DNA is TGTGCCACCAGTGACGGGCTAGCGCAGCCCTACGAGCAGTACTTC. As protein: CATSDGLAQPYEQYF. V is TRBV24-1 and J is TRBJ2-7, with a possible D match to TRBD2 (6 bases). The V and J ends lost 4 bases and 2 bases respectively, with 14 bases between them. Germline lookup yields CDR1 KGHDR and CDR2 SFDVKD. The CDR3 has 15 amino acids.

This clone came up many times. The CDR3, as DNA: TGTGCCAGCAGCTTTGTTGGGGGCGTCGGCACAGATACGCAGTATTTT. Amino acids: CASSFVGGVGTDTQYF. The V gene is TRBV12-1, the J gene TRBJ2-3; the tabulated D call, TRBD1, remains unverified against the DNA. TRBV12-1 is a documented pseudogene. This CDR3 contains 16 residues.